The 29 T cell receptor beta chains below all came from one sample that was sequenced in a study of T cell responses to AZD1222 COVID-19 vaccine. Some clones are missing from TCRdb's copy, which holds only in-frame ones; the method was immunoSEQ multiplex PCR. The table records about 90,000 clones, about 90% of them present only once. Specimen: peripheral blood, collected on day 0 of MenACWY control vaccination. These TCRs come from an adult in good health.

The chain combines TRBV6-5 with TRBJ1-4; D unresolved. The V and J ends lost 8 bases and 5 bases respectively, with 3 bases between them. CDR1 and CDR2 from the germline V gene are MNHEY and SVGAGI. The CDR3 runs to 10 residues. Here the CDR3 reads CASGNEKLFF. Written as DNA, the CDR3 is TGTGCCAGCGGAAATGAAAAACTGTTTTTT.

The CDR3 DNA reads TGTGCCAGCAGCCGAGCGGGAGGGCCCGTAGCAGATACGCAGTATTTT. The encoded protein is CASSRAGGPVADTQYF. V gene TRBV5-4 combines with J gene TRBJ2-3; 10 bases are a match to TRBD2. The CDR3 is 16 amino acids. With 4 bases clipped from V and 4 bases from J, the junction kept 9 bases outside the gene matches. Germline assignment: CDR1 SGHNT and CDR2 YYREEE (reference sequence).

J is TRBJ1-1 and V is TRBV28; unclear D gene. This CDR3 region has 11 residues. V was shortened by 5 bases and J by 6 bases, with 7 bases between the two germline ends. Germline CDR1 is MDHEN and CDR2 is SYDVKM. The CDR3 nucleotides are TGTGCCAGCAGTCGTTACGCTGAAGCTTTCTTT. Its translation: CASSRYAEAFF.

This clone was observed a handful of times. The V and J genes are TRBV27 and TRBJ2-5; possibly TRBD1 or TRBD2 for D (6 bases each). Deletions cut 4 bases from V and 2 bases from J, with 14 bases between. CDR3 length equals 15 residues. Germline loops: CDR1 MNHEY, CDR2 SMNVEV (reference sequence). CDR3: CASSWWKGGQETQYF. For the CDR3, the DNA is TGTGCCAGCAGTTGGTGGAAGGGGGGACAAGAGACCCAGTACTTC.

The gene calls are TRBV28 and TRBJ1-4; D gene uncertain. The V end was cut by 4 bases, the J end by 8 bases, with 17 bases between. The CDR3 is 15 amino acids. Germline CDR1 reads MDHEN; CDR2 reads SYDVKM. CDR3 DNA sequence: TGTGCCAGCAGTTCATCGGACGGTGGGCTGGAAAAACTGTTTTTT. Translating gives CASSSSDGGLEKLFF.

The chain links TRBV28 to TRBJ2-7; no definite D call. The germline V and J ends were trimmed by 7 bases and 3 bases, with 10 bases remaining between them. This CDR3 comprises 12 residues. Germline V gene data show CDR1 as MDHEN and CDR2 as SYDVKM. For the CDR3, the DNA is TGTGCCAGCAATAAAGCGAACTACGAGCAGTACTTC. This encodes CASNKANYEQYF.

The CDR3 protein is CASSYSMAGGGSPLHF. In DNA form, the CDR3 reads TGTGCCAGCAGTTACTCTATGGCAGGAGGTGGTTCACCCCTCCACTTT. The V gene is TRBV6-2 or TRBV6-3, the J gene TRBJ1-6; the D is unclear. The CDR3 covers 16 residues. Germline V gene lookup returns CDR1 MNHEY and CDR2 SVGEGT. Trimming cost V 0 bases and J 9 bases, with 15 bases left between them.

J is TRBJ2-5 and V is TRBV5-1; tentative D call: TRBD1 (5 bases). CDR3 length equals 15 residues. Deletions cut 4 bases from V and 2 bases from J, with 15 bases between. CDR1 SGHRS and CDR2 YFSETQ come from the germline V gene. As DNA, the CDR3 is TGCGCCAGCAGCAGGGGCCTCGGAGAACAAGAGACCCAGTACTTC. Encoded protein: CASSRGLGEQETQYF.

The chain couples TRBV6-5 to TRBJ1-1; 9 positions match TRBD1. From germline, CDR1 is MNHEY and CDR2 SVGAGI. V shed 7 bases, J shed 1 base, and the junction held 4 bases outside the gene matches. The CDR3 has 14 residues. CDR3 protein: CASMGTGTNTEAFF. In DNA form, the CDR3 reads TGTGCCAGCATGGGGACAGGGACGAACACTGAAGCTTTCTTT.

The V and J genes are TRBV3-1 (or the pseudogene TRBV3-2) and TRBJ1-1; 7 bases are a match to TRBD1. Germline assignment: CDR1 LGHDT and CDR2 YNNKEL (reference sequence). Trimming at V came to 4 bases and at J to 4 bases, leaving 3 bases not matched to a gene. CDR3 length: 13 residues. CDR3 in DNA: TGTGCCAGCAGCCGCGGACAGGCCACTGAAGCTTTCTTT. Protein product: CASSRGQATEAFF.

The V call is TRBV11-1, the J call TRBJ2-3; 9 bases match TRBD2. The CDR3 is made up of 16 amino acids. Germline lookup yields CDR1 SGHAT and CDR2 FQDESV (reference sequence). The V and J ends lost 5 bases and 2 bases, in that order; junction bases with no gene match: 8. The CDR3 here is CASSPVAGVNTDTQYF. For the CDR3, the DNA is TGTGCCAGCAGCCCGGTAGCGGGAGTGAACACAGATACGCAGTATTTT.

The chain couples TRBV6-1 to TRBJ1-4; 8 nucleotides align to TRBD1. Trimming at V came to 2 bases and at J to 7 bases, leaving 9 bases not matched to a gene. The CDR3 extends over 16 amino acids. Germline loops: CDR1 MNHNS, CDR2 SASEGT. Here the CDR3 DNA reads TGTGCCAGCAGTGAACAGACAGGGGCAGTTGGTGAAAAACTGTTTTTT. It encodes CASSEQTGAVGEKLFF.

The V and J genes are TRBV2 and TRBJ2-6; D gene ambiguous. This CDR3 has 12 residues. Trimming removed 9 bases at V and 1 base at J, with 4 bases between. Germline V CDR1 and CDR2: SNHLY, FYNNEI. For the CDR3, the DNA is TGTGCCAGGGGATCTGGGGCCAACGTCCTGACTTTC. As protein: CARGSGANVLTF.

This chain joins TRBV5-1 and TRBJ2-5, with D unclear. Trimming pared 3 bases from V and 4 bases from J, leaving 7 bases between. Germline lookup yields CDR1 SGHRS and CDR2 YFSETQ. The CDR3 runs to 12 residues. CDR3 protein: CASSSMRETQYF. CDR3 DNA sequence: TGCGCCAGCAGCTCCATGCGAGAGACCCAGTACTTC. Using reference TRBV5-1 and TRBJ2-5 for the parts outside the CDR3, the full variable domain is KAGVTQTPRYLIKTRGQQVTLSCSPISGHRSVSWYQQTPGQGLQFLFEYFSETQRNKGNFPGRFSGRQFSNSRSEMNVSTLELGDSALYLCASSSMRETQYFGPGTRLLVL.

DNA for the CDR3: TGTGCCAGCAGTTTAAGGACAGGGGTAGGAGATACGCAGTATTTT. Its translation is CASSLRTGVGDTQYF. The V gene is TRBV28, the J gene TRBJ2-3; 9 bases agree with TRBD1. Germline loops: CDR1 MDHEN, CDR2 SYDVKM. Trimming cost V 2 bases and J 5 bases; bases outside gene matches: 5. The CDR3 is 15 amino acids. Full variable domain (rest looked up from reference TRBV28 and TRBJ2-3): DVKVTQSSRYLVKRTGEKVFLECVQDMDHENMFWYRQDPGLGLRLIYFSYDVKMKEKGDIPEGYSVSREKKERFSLILESASTNQTSMYLCASSLRTGVGDTQYFGPGTRLTVL.

The chain is built from TRBV7-2 and TRBJ2-3, with 10 bases matching TRBD2. V trimming: 5 bases; J trimming: 0 bases; junction bases outside the gene matches: 5. The germline gives CDR1 SGHTA, CDR2 FQGNSA. The CDR3 extends over 16 amino acids. The DNA for the CDR3 is TGTGCCAGCAGCATCACTAGCGGGGAAAGCACAGATACGCAGTATTTT. This encodes CASSITSGESTDTQYF.

The chain has TRBV28 and TRBJ2-2; 8 nucleotides match TRBD1. Per germline, CDR1 MDHEN and CDR2 SYDVKM. V lost 8 bases to trimming and J lost 3 bases; unmatched junction nucleotides: 8. The CDR3 extends over 15 amino acids. The CDR3 spells CASHMDRVDTGELFF. In DNA, the CDR3 is TGTGCCAGCCATATGGACAGGGTGGACACCGGGGAGCTGTTTTTT.

The V and J genes are TRBV4-2 and TRBJ2-5; 9 nucleotides align to TRBD1. This CDR3 comprises 16 residues. Germline CDR1 and CDR2: LGHNA and YNFKEQ. J was trimmed by 2 bases and V by 1 base; bases with no gene match: 5. CDR3 sequence reads: CASSQAGQGSQETQYF. The CDR3 DNA sequence: TGTGCCAGCAGCCAAGCTGGACAGGGGAGTCAAGAGACCCAGTACTTC.

V and J are TRBV5-5 and TRBJ1-1; 8 bases are shared with TRBD1. The CDR3 totals 15 residues. CDR1 and CDR2 (germline): SGHKS, YYEKEE (reference sequence). V shed 1 base and J 4 bases; nucleotides not matched to a gene: 6. The CDR3 sequence is CASSLQDRVGTEAFF. DNA of the CDR3: TGTGCCAGCAGCTTGCAGGACAGGGTAGGCACTGAAGCTTTCTTT.

The chain employs TRBV3-1 (or the pseudogene TRBV3-2) and TRBJ1-2; a weak D match, TRBD1 (5 bases). The germline V gene has CDR1 LGHDT and CDR2 YNNKEL (reference sequence). This CDR3 has 15 amino acids. Trimming pared 1 base from V and 4 bases from J, leaving 13 bases between. The CDR3 loop is CASSQVGRGGYGYTF. The CDR3 bases are TGTGCCAGCAGCCAAGTTGGTCGGGGCGGCTATGGCTACACCTTC.

V usage is TRBV2 and J usage is TRBJ2-1; no clear D. With 6 bases removed from V and 12 bases from J, the gap between germline ends came to 12 bases. Germline assignment: CDR1 SNHLY and CDR2 FYNNEI. The CDR3 sequence is 11 residues long. The CDR3 DNA reads TGTGCCAGCAGCAGTCAGGACCTGCAGTTCTTC. It codes for CASSSQDLQFF.

V and J are TRBV18 and TRBJ1-3; D ambiguous. V was clipped by 5 bases and J by 2 bases, with 19 bases between them. This CDR3 has 17 amino acids. Germline CDR1 and CDR2: KGHSH and LQKENI. The CDR3: CASSGAGPGNPGNTIYF. The CDR3 DNA reads as TGTGCCAGCTCAGGAGCGGGCCCCGGAAACCCTGGAAACACCATATATTTT. The full variable domain, rest sourced from reference TRBV18 and TRBJ1-3, is NAGVMQNPRHLVRRRGQEARLRCSPMKGHSHVYWYRQLPEEGLKFMVYLQKENIIDESGMPKERFSAEFPKEGPSILRIQQVVRGDSAAYFCASSGAGPGNPGNTIYFGEGSWLTVV.

The sample holds one count of this clone. This chain uses TRBV10-3 with TRBJ2-7; no reliable D call. Germline CDR1 ENHRY, CDR2 SYGVKD. Between the trimmed V and J ends, which lost 8 bases and 1 base, there was a span of 12 bases. The CDR3 sequence is 13 residues long. The chain's CDR3 is CAIGQAHSYEQYF. CDR3 sequence (DNA): TGTGCCATCGGGCAGGCTCATTCCTACGAGCAGTACTTC.

In nucleotides, the CDR3 is TGTGCCAGCAGTTTCCCGCAGGACGGTCAGCCCCAGCATTTT. Translating gives CASSFPQDGQPQHF. This chain joins TRBV28 and TRBJ1-5; no clear D. The CDR3 runs to 14 residues. V lost 3 bases, J lost 6 bases, and 12 bases lay in between. Germline CDR1 and CDR2: MDHEN and SYDVKM.

The rearrangement links TRBV19 to TRBJ2-7; 9 bases are shared with TRBD1. Germline V CDR1 and CDR2: LNHDA, SQIVND (reference sequence). Germline trimming cut 6 bases from V and 0 bases from J; bases unmatched to any gene: 9. CDR3 length equals 16 residues. CDR3 bases: TGTGCCAGTAGCGCTGGGGGACAGGGAATCTCCTACGAGCAGTACTTC. As protein: CASSAGGQGISYEQYF.

This clone was seen only once. V and J are TRBV19 and TRBJ1-5; the match to TRBD1 covers 12 bases. In germline, CDR1 is LNHDA, CDR2 SQIVND (reference sequence). The CDR3 has 17 amino acids. The V gene end was trimmed by 5 bases and the J gene end by 1 base; junction bases not matched to a gene: 6. The CDR3 coding sequence is TGTGCCAGTAGTTCGGGGACAGGGGGCGGAAGCAATCAGCCCCAGCATTTT. Its protein product is CASSSGTGGGSNQPQHF.

This sequence joins TRBV7-9 and TRBJ1-1; D remains unclear. The V and J ends lost 1 base and 0 bases respectively, with 0 bases between them. The CDR3 spans 12 residues. The germline V gene has CDR1 SEHNR and CDR2 FQNEAQ (reference sequence). CDR3 loop: CASSLVNTEAFF. The CDR3 coding sequence is TGTGCCAGCAGCTTAGTGAACACTGAAGCTTTCTTT.

V is TRBV13 and J is TRBJ2-2; D is ambiguous. Between the trimmed V and J ends, which lost 6 bases and 4 bases, there was a span of 6 bases. The germline CDR1 and CDR2 sequences are PRHDT and FYEKMQ (reference sequence). The CDR3 length is 12 residues. CDR3 nucleotide sequence: TGTGCCAGCAGAGTGTTCACCGGGGAGCTGTTTTTT. This sequence encodes CASRVFTGELFF.

The rearrangement joins TRBV7-8 to TRBJ1-3, with a tentative D call TRBD1 (5 bases). Trimming cost V 4 bases and J 0 bases, with 10 bases left between them. The CDR3 sequence is 15 residues long. The V gene's germline CDR1 is SGHVS and CDR2 FQNEAQ. The CDR3 sequence: CASSSTGNSGNTIYF. The DNA of the CDR3 is TGTGCCAGCAGCTCAACAGGAAACTCTGGAAACACCATATATTTT.